This TCR beta chain was identified in a study of T-cell memory formation after mild COVID-19. TCRdb itself ran the 5' RACE reads through MiXCR, one entry per CDR3 protein. In the table there are a few hundred thousand distinct CDR3 sequences, approximately 15% of which are singletons. Study findings and constraints: CD4/CD8 balance characterized clones contracting day 15 to 85, and CD4+ skew characterized later expanders. The study detected some responding clones in pre-infection memory, suggesting cross-reactive memory joined.

This clonotype was counted ten times or more. Its matching antigen is unknown. Per germline, CDR1 SEHNR and CDR2 FQNEAQ (reference sequence). The CDR3 spans 17 residues. V lost 4 bases and J 3 bases, leaving 19 bases between the germline ends. The TCR sequence derives from a man between 18 and 29 years old who had mild COVID-19 (a few samples of this study predate the infection). Cell type and time point are not known. The sequenced material came from PBMCs or a T cell subset sorted from them (not recorded which). The J gene is TRBJ2-1, the V gene TRBV7-9; D might be TRBD2 (6 bases). DNA for the CDR3: TGTGCCAGCAGCTCCGCCTTGCGGACGGGGGACTACAATGAGCAGTTCTTC. This sequence encodes CASSSALRTGDYNEQFF.